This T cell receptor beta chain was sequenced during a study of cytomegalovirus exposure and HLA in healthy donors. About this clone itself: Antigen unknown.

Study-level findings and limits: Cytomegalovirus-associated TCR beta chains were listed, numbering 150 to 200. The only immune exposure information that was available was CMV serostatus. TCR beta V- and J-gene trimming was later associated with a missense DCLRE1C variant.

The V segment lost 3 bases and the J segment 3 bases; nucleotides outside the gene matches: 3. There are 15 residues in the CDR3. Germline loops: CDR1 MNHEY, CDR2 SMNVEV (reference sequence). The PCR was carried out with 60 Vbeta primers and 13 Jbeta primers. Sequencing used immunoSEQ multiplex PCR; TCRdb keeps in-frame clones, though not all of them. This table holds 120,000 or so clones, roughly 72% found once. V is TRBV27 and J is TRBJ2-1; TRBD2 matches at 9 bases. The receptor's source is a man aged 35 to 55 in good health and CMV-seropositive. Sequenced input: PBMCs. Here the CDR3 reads CASSFPSGNYNEQFF. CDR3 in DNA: TGTGCCAGCAGTTTTCCTAGCGGGAACTACAATGAGCAGTTCTTC.